Listed here are 19 T cell receptor beta chains from one sample, sequenced in a study of type 1 regulatory T cells. Their specific antigens are unknown. TCRdb reanalysed the reads using MiXCR and keeps one entry per CDR3 protein. Of tens of thousands of distinct CDR3 sequences listed, over 55% are singletons. What was sequenced was cultured T cells, either the whole culture or a sorted T cell fraction (not recorded which). Indicated subset: Tr1-enriched cell product generated in vitro against host alloantigens. The source of these receptors is a human donor in good health.

This chain joins TRBV5-4 and TRBJ2-5, with 7 bases identical to TRBD1. The CDR3 is 13 residues long. Unmatched junction bases numbered 5, after V lost 7 bases and J lost 2 bases. Germline V gene lookup returns CDR1 SGHNT and CDR2 YYREEE (reference sequence). The CDR3 nucleotides read TGTGCCAGCCGACAGGGTCAACAAGAGACCCAGTACTTC. Translation gives CASRQGQQETQYF. The variable domain in full, completed from reference TRBV5-4 and TRBJ2-5, reads ETGVTQSPTHLIKTRGQQVTLRCSSQSGHNTVSWYQQALGQGPQFIFQYYREEENGRGNFPPRFSGLQFPNYSSELNVNALELDDSALYLCASRQGQQETQYFGPGTRLLVL.

The V gene is TRBV7-9, the J gene TRBJ2-3; tentatively, D is TRBD2 (7 bases). Germline V CDR1 and CDR2: SEHNR, FQNEAQ (reference sequence). The ends were cut back, 0 bases at V and 3 bases at J, with 16 bases in the middle. The CDR3 loop spans 17 amino acids. For the CDR3, the DNA is TGTGCCAGCAGCTTAGCCTCCCTCGGGGGGCGTACAGATACGCAGTATTTT. Translating gives CASSLASLGGRTDTQYF.

This clonotype was seen just once. This rearrangement joins TRBV18 to TRBJ2-7, with TRBD1 matching 9 bases. The CDR3 totals 16 residues. The V gene's germline CDR1 is KGHSH and CDR2 LQKENI. V lost 5 bases, J lost 1 base, and 9 bases stayed unmatched. CDR3 amino acids: CASSATDRGLSYEQYF. CDR3 in DNA: TGTGCCAGCTCAGCAACGGACAGGGGACTTTCCTACGAGCAGTACTTC.

This chain joins TRBV12-3 or TRBV12-4 and TRBJ2-1; TRBD2 aligns across 8 bases. This CDR3 has 11 residues. The CDR3 spells CCSGEYNEQFF. The DNA for the CDR3 is TGTTGTAGCGGGGAATACAATGAGCAGTTCTTC.

The gene calls are TRBV24-1 and TRBJ2-7; 9 bases are shared with TRBD1. Trimming removed 2 bases from V and 5 bases from J; junction bases left unmatched: 9. There are 16 residues in the CDR3. The germline V gene has CDR1 KGHDR and CDR2 SFDVKD. The chain's CDR3 is CATSDSPGTGRNEQYF. Here the CDR3 DNA reads TGTGCCACCAGTGATTCCCCCGGGACAGGGAGGAACGAGCAGTACTTC.

The V call is TRBV6-6, the J call TRBJ2-3; D may be TRBD2 (6 bases). Trimming took off 4 bases at V and 4 bases at J, with 15 bases between the two ends. In germline, CDR1 is MNHNY, CDR2 SVGAGI (reference sequence). CDR3 size: 15 residues. CDR3 protein: CASSSPTRSADTQYF. The CDR3 nucleotides are TGTGCCAGCAGTTCCCCGACTAGAAGCGCAGATACGCAGTATTTT.

This clonotype was counted a few times. The rearrangement links TRBV27 to TRBJ2-1, with 9 bases lining up with TRBD2. Germline CDR1 is MNHEY and CDR2 is SMNVEV (reference sequence). V shed 8 bases, J shed 1 base, and the junction held 6 bases outside the gene matches. This CDR3 is built from 15 residues. The CDR3 spells CASRIAGASYNEQFF. For the CDR3, the DNA is TGTGCCAGCCGTATAGCGGGGGCGTCCTACAATGAGCAGTTCTTC.

The chain carries TRBV5-4 and TRBJ2-3, with D perhaps being TRBD1 or TRBD2 (6 bases each). With 1 base removed from V and 0 bases from J, the gap between germline ends came to 9 bases. This CDR3 has 15 amino acids. Germline V lookup: CDR1 SGHNT, CDR2 YYREEE (reference sequence). Written as DNA, the CDR3 is TGTGCCAGCAGCTTGCGGGGGCCGAGCACAGATACGCAGTATTTT. It codes for CASSLRGPSTDTQYF.

This clonotype was seen once. The rearrangement joins TRBV9 to TRBJ1-5, with D maybe TRBD1 (5 bases). Trimming left V 0 bases short and J 5 bases short, with 12 bases between. The CDR3 sequence is 15 residues long. Germline lookup yields CDR1 SGDLS and CDR2 YYNGEE. For the CDR3, the DNA is TGTGCCAGCAGCGTAGGGGGGAACAAATATCAGCCCCAGCATTTT. It yields the protein CASSVGGNKYQPQHF.

This chain links TRBV11-2 with TRBJ2-1; 7 nucleotides line up with TRBD1. Trimming at V came to 6 bases and at J to 10 bases, leaving 12 bases not matched to a gene. The CDR3 consists of 14 residues. The V gene's germline CDR1 is SGHAT and CDR2 FQNNGV. Written as DNA, the CDR3 is TGTGCCAGCAGTTTATCCCCAGGGGGAGAGGAGCAGTTCTTC. Its translation: CASSLSPGGEEQFF.

This chain uses TRBV19 with TRBJ2-6; no clear D gene. CDR1 is LNHDA, CDR2 SQIVND, per germline (reference sequence). The CDR3 loop spans 13 amino acids. Trimming removed 7 bases from V and 4 bases from J, with 8 bases in between. CDR3 DNA sequence: TGTGCCAGTACCCTTCGCGGGGCCAACGTCCTGACTTTC. Protein sequence: CASTLRGANVLTF.

By frequency in the sample, this clonotype is medium-sized (0.01 to 0.1%). CDR3 DNA sequence: TGTGCCAGCAGCTATCCAGCGGGGGGGGGGGGCACAGATACGCAGTATTTT. This translates into CASSYPAGGGGTDTQYF. The V call is TRBV7-2, the J call TRBJ2-3; 10 bases are a match to TRBD2. Germline CDR1 SGHTA, CDR2 FQGNSA. The length of the CDR3 is 17 residues. After removal of 4 bases from V and 1 base from J, the junction contained 8 bases not matched to a gene.

V is TRBV7-9 and J is TRBJ2-2; D not certain. The V end was cut by 1 base, the J end by 3 bases, with 6 bases between. Germline V lookup: CDR1 SEHNR, CDR2 FQNEAQ (reference sequence). The CDR3 contains 14 residues. The chain's CDR3 is CASSLGYHTGELFF. The DNA for the CDR3 is TGTGCCAGCAGCTTAGGTTATCACACCGGGGAGCTGTTTTTT.

The genes are TRBV9 and TRBJ2-2, with D perhaps given as TRBD1 or TRBD2 (6 bases each). The CDR3 spans 15 residues. Germline CDR1 is SGDLS and CDR2 is YYNGEE. V was trimmed by 4 bases and J by 1 base, leaving 11 bases between them. The CDR3 DNA reads TGTGCCAGCAGCCGAGGGGGGATGAACACCGGGGAGCTGTTTTTT. Amino acids: CASSRGGMNTGELFF. The whole variable domain, filled in from reference TRBV9 and TRBJ2-2, reads DSGVTQTPKHLITATGQRVTLRCSPRSGDLSVYWYQQSLDQGLQFLIQYYNGEERAKGNILERFSAQQFPDLHSELNLSSLELGDSALYFCASSRGGMNTGELFFGEGSRLTVL.

This chain links TRBV10-3 with TRBJ1-1; no reliable D call. CDR1 and CDR2 (germline): ENHRY, SYGVKD. The CDR3 has 15 residues. V lost 2 bases, J lost 0 bases, and 10 bases lay in between. The CDR3 DNA sequence: TGTGCCATCAGTGAGAGGGCAAACATGAACACTGAAGCTTTCTTT. It codes for CAISERANMNTEAFF.

In its sample, this clonotype was seen a few times. The CDR3 is CASSRRRNTEAFF. Here the CDR3 DNA reads TGTGCCAGCAGCCGCCGAAGAAACACTGAAGCTTTCTTT. The chain uses TRBV3-1 and TRBJ1-1; D is ambiguous. Trimming left V 4 bases short and J 2 bases short, with 8 bases between. The length of the CDR3 is 13 residues. Looked up from germline, CDR1 is LGHDT and CDR2 is YNNKEL (reference sequence).

The V gene is TRBV9, the J gene TRBJ2-7; TRBD1 matches 8 bases. V dropped 3 bases and J dropped 2; count of bases not matched to a gene: 4. This CDR3 is built from 14 residues. Germline V lookup: CDR1 SGDLS, CDR2 YYNGEE. The CDR3 protein is CASSAGTGTYEQYF. The CDR3 nucleotides read TGTGCCAGCAGCGCCGGGACAGGCACCTACGAGCAGTACTTC.

The chain is built from TRBV5-1 and TRBJ1-2; D unclear. Trimming removed 3 bases from V and 4 bases from J, with 13 bases in between. The CDR3 consists of 14 residues. Per germline, CDR1 SGHRS and CDR2 YFSETQ. CDR3 sequence (DNA): TGCGCCAGCAGCTCCGATACGGGATCCTATGGCTACACCTTC. Encoded protein: CASSSDTGSYGYTF.

DNA of the CDR3: TGTGCTAGTGTTCGGCAGGGGGTAGGGGATGAGCAGTTCTTC. It translates to CASVRQGVGDEQFF. The chain is built from TRBV12-5 and TRBJ2-1; 7 bases line up with TRBD1. Looked up from germline, CDR1 is LGHNT and CDR2 is FRNRAP. CDR3 length: 14 residues. J lost 8 bases, V lost 7 bases, and 11 bases had no gene match.